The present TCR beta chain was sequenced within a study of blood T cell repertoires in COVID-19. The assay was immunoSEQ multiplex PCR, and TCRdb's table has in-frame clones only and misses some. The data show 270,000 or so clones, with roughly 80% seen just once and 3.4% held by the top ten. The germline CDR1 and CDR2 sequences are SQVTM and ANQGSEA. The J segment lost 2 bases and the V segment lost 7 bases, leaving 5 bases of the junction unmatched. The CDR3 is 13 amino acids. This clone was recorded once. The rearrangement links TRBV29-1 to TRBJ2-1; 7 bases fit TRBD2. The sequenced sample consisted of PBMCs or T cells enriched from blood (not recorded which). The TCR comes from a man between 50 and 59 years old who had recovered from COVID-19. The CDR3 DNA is TGCAGCGCAGGGCGGGGGACCTACAATGAGCAGTTCTTC. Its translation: CSAGRGTYNEQFF.